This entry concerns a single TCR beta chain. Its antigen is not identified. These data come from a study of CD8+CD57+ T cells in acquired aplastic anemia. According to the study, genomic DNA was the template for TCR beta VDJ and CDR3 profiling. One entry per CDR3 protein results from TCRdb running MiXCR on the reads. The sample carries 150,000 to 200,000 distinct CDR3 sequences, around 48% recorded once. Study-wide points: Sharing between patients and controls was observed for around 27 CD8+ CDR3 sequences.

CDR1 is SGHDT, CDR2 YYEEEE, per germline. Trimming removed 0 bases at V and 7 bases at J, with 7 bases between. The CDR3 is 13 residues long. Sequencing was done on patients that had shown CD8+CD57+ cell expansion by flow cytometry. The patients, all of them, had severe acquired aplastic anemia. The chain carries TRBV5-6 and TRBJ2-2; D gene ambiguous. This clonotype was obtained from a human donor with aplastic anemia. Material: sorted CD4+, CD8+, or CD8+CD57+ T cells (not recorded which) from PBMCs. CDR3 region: CASSLGLVGELFF. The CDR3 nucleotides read TGTGCCAGCAGCTTGGGTTTGGTCGGGGAGCTGTTTTTT.